The source of this T cell receptor beta chain is a study of blood T cell repertoires in COVID-19. Original processing notes: Using reference gene primer amplification, nucleated cell counts were estimated. Sequenced by immunoSEQ multiplex PCR; TCRdb stores in-frame clones only, minus some. D and trimming were read from the DNA, whereas the V and J calls and clone size are those reported in that table. The sample shows more than 140,000 clones, around 84% of them seen only once. The germline V gene has CDR1 SQVTM and CDR2 ANQGSEA. V lost 3 bases to trimming and J lost 5 bases, with 11 bases between them. The CDR3 runs 13 residues.

Input material: peripheral blood. This TCR was recovered from a woman between 45 and 60 years old in a cohort sampled during active or convalescent COVID-19. The V and J genes are TRBV29-1 and TRBJ1-5, with a tentative D call TRBD1 (5 bases). The CDR3: CSVEPQGHQPQHF. CDR3 sequence (DNA): TGCAGCGTTGAGCCGCAGGGTCATCAGCCCCAGCATTTT.